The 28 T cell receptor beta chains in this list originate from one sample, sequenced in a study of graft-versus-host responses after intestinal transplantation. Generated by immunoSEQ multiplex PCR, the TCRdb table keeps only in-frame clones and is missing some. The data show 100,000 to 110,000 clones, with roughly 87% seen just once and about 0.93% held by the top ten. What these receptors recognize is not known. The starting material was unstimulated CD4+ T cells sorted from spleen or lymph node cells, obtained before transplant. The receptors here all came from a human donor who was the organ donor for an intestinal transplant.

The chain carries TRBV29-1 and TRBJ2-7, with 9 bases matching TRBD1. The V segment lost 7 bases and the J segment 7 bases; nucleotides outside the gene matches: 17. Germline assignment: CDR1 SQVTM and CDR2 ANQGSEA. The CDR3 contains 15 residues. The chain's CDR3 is CSGRKAGTGIGEQYF. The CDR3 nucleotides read TGCAGCGGAAGAAAAGCCGGGACAGGGATAGGGGAGCAGTACTTC.

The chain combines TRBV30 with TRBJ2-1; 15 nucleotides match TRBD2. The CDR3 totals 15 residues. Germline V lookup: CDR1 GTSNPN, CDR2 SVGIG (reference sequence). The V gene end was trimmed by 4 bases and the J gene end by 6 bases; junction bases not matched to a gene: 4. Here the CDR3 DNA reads TGTGCCTGGACAGGACTAGCGGGGGGGCTCAATGAGCAGTTCTTC. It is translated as CAWTGLAGGLNEQFF.

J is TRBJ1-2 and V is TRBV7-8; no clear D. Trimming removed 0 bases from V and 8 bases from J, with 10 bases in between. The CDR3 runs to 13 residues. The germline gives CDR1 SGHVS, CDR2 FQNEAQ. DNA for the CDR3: TGTGCCAGCAGCTTAGCAGTAGTTTGGGGCTACACCTTC. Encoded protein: CASSLAVVWGYTF.

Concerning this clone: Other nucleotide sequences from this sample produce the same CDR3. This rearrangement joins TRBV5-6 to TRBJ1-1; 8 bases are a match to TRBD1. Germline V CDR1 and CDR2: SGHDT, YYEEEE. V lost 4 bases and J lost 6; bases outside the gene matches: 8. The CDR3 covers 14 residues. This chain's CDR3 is CASSSIAGGPEAFF. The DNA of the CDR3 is TGTGCCAGCAGCAGCATAGCAGGGGGCCCTGAAGCTTTCTTT.

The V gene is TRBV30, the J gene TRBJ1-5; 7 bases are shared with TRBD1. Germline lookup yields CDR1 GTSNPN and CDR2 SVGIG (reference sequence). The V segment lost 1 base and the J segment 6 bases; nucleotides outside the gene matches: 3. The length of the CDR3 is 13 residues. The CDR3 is CAWSGQGPQPQHF. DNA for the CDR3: TGTGCCTGGAGTGGACAGGGCCCTCAGCCCCAGCATTTT.

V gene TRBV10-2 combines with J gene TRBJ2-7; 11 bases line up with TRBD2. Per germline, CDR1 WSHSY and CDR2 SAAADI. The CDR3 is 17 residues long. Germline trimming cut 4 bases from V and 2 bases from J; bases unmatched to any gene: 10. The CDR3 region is CASSVLSTSGGPYEQYF. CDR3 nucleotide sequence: TGCGCCAGCAGTGTCCTCTCCACTAGCGGGGGCCCCTACGAGCAGTACTTC.

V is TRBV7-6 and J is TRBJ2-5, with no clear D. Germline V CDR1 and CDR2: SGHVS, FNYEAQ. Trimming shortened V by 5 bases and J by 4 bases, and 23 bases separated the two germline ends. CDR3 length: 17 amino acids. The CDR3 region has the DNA TGTGCCAGCAGCCATTCTCGGGCCTTAGGGTCGGCAGAGACCCAGTACTTC. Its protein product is CASSHSRALGSAETQYF.

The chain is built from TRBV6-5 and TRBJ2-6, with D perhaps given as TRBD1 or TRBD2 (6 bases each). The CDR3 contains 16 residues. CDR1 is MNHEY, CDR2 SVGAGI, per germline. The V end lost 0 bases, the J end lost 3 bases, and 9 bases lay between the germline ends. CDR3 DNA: TGTGCCAGCAGTTACTCGGGGGGCTTTGGGGCCAACGTCCTGACTTTC. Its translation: CASSYSGGFGANVLTF.

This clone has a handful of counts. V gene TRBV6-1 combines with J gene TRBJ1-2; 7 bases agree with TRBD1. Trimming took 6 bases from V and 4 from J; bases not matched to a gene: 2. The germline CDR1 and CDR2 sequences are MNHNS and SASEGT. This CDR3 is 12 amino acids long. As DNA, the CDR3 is TGTGCCAGCAGAGGGGACAGCTATGGCTACACCTTC. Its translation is CASRGDSYGYTF.

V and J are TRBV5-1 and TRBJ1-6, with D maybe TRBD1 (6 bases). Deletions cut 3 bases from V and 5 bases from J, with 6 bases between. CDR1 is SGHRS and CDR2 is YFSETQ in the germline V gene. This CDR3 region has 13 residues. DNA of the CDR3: TGCGCCAGCAGCTGGGACAATAATTCACCCCTCCACTTT. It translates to CASSWDNNSPLHF.

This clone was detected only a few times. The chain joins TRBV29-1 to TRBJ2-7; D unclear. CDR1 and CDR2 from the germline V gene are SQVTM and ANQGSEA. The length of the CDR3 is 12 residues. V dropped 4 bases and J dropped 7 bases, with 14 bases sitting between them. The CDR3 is CSVVSQWGEQYF. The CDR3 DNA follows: TGCAGCGTTGTGTCGCAATGGGGTGAGCAGTACTTC.

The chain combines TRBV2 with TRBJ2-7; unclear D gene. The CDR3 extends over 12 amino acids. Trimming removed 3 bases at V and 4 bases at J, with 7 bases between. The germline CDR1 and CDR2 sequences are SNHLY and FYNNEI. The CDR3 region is CASSDRGYEQYF. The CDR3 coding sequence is TGTGCCAGCAGTGATCGCGGTTACGAGCAGTACTTC.

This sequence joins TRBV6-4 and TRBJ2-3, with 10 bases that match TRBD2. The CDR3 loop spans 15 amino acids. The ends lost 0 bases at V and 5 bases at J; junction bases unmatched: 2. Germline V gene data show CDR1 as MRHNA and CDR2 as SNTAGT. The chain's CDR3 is CASSDSSGGRDTQYF. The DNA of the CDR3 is TGTGCCAGCAGTGACTCTAGCGGGGGGAGAGATACGCAGTATTTT.

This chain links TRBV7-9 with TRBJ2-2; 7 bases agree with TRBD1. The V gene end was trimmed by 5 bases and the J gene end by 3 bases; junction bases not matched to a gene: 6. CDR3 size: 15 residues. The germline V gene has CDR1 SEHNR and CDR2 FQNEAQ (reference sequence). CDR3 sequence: CASSPHRGDTGELFF. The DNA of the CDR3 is TGTGCCAGCAGCCCACACAGGGGCGACACCGGGGAGCTGTTTTTT.

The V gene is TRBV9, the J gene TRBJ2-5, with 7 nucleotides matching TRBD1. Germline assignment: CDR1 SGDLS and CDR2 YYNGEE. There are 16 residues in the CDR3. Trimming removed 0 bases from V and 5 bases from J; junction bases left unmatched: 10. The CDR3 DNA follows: TGTGCCAGCAGCGTAGCTGGGACAGCCGGACCGGAGACCCAGTACTTC. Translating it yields CASSVAGTAGPETQYF.

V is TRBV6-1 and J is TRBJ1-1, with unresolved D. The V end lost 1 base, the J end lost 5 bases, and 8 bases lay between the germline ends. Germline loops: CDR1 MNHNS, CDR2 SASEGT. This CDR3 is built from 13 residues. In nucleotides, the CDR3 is TGTGCCAGCAGTGAAGGCAGGCCGACTGAAGCTTTCTTT. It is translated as CASSEGRPTEAFF.

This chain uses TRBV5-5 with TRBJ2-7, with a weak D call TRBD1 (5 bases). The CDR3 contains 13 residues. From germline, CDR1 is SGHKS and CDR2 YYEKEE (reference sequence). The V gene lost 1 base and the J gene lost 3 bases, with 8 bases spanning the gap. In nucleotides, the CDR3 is TGTGCCAGCAGCTTGTCACAGGACTACGAGCAGTACTTC. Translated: CASSLSQDYEQYF.

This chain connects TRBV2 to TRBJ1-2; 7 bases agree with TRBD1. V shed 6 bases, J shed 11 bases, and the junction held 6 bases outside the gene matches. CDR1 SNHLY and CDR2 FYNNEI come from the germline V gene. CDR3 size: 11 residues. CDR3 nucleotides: TGTGCCAGCAGAGGACAGGTCCGATACACCTTC. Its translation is CASRGQVRYTF.

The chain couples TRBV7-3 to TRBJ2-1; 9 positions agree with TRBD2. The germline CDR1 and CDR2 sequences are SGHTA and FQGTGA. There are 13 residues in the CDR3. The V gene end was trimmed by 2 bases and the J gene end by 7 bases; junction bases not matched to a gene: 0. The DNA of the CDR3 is TGTGCCAGCAGCTTACTAGCGGGGAATGAGCAGTTCTTC. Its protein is CASSLLAGNEQFF.

CDR3 sequence: CASSQDPRLAQDTGELFF. DNA of the CDR3: TGCGCCAGCAGCCAAGATCCGAGACTAGCTCAAGACACCGGGGAGCTGTTTTTT. This sequence joins TRBV4-1 and TRBJ2-2; 7 nucleotides match TRBD2. This CDR3 has 18 amino acids. Germline V gene lookup returns CDR1 MGHRA and CDR2 YSYEKL. After removal of 0 bases from V and 3 bases from J, the junction contained 10 bases not matched to a gene.

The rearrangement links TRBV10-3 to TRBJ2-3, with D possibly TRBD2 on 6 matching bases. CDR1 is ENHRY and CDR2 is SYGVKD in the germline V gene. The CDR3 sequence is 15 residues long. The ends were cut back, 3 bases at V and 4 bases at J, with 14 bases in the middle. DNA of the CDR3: TGTGCCATCAGTGACACTAGCTCCCCCCCAGATACGCAGTATTTT. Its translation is CAISDTSSPPDTQYF.

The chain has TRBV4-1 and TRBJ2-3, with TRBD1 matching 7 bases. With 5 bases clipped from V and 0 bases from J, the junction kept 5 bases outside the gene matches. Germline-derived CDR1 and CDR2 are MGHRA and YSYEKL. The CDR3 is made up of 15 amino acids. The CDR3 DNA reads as TGCGCCAGCAGCTACGAGGGGGCTAGCACAGATACGCAGTATTTT. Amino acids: CASSYEGASTDTQYF.

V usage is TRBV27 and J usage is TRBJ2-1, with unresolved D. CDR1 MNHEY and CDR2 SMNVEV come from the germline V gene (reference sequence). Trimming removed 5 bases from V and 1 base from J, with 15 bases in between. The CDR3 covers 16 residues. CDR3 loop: CASSQLVWGSYNEQFF. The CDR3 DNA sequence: TGTGCCAGCAGTCAGTTAGTTTGGGGATCCTACAATGAGCAGTTCTTC.

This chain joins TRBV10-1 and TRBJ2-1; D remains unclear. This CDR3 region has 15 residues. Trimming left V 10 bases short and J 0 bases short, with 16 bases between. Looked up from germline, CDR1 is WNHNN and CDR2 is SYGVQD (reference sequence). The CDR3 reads CATSLVLNSYNEQFF. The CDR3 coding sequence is TGCGCCACCTCCCTGGTTCTCAACTCCTACAATGAGCAGTTCTTC.

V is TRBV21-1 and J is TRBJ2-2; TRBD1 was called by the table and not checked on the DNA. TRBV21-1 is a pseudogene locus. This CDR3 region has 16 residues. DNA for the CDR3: TGTGCCAGCAGCACTAGGGACAGGGGCGGCACCGGGGAGCTGTTTTTT. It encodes CASSTRDRGGTGELFF.

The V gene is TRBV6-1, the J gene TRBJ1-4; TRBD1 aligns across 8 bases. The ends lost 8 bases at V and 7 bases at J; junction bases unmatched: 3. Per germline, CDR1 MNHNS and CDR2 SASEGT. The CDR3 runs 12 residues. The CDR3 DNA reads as TGTGCCAGCGGCAGGGGGCCTGAAAAACTGTTTTTT. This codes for CASGRGPEKLFF.

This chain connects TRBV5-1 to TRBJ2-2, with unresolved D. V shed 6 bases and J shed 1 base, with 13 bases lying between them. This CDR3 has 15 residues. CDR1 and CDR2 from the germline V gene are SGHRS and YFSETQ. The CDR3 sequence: CASKIGTENTGELFF. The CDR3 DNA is TGCGCCAGCAAAATAGGAACAGAGAACACCGGGGAGCTGTTTTTT.

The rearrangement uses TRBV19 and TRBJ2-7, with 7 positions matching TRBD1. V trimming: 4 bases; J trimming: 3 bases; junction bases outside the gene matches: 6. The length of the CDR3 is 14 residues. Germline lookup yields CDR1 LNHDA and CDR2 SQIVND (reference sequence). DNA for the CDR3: TGTGCCAGTAGTACACGGACAGGAAACTACGAGCAGTACTTC. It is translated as CASSTRTGNYEQYF.